A single TCR beta chain is shown here with its context. Its target is not known. The record originates from a study of T cell responses to AZD1222 COVID-19 vaccine. Points from the study as a whole: A mostly white British donor set with more females was recruited, and clonal diversity was possibly underestimated. Reports say nearly half of spike-specific TCRs go after unmutated variant regions. Repertoires were sampled only after the peak T cell response.

The protocol was immunoSEQ multiplex PCR, while the TCRdb copy is restricted to in-frame clones and leaves out a portion. The table records about 110,000 clones, less than 95% of them present only once. Per germline, CDR1 SGHTA and CDR2 FQGNSA. The CDR3 spans 16 residues. With 0 bases removed from V and 6 bases from J, the gap between germline ends came to 14 bases. This clonotype originated in an adult who received the AZD1222 COVID-19 vaccine. The material was peripheral blood, obtained 28 days after the second AZD1222 dose. V usage is TRBV7-2 and J usage is TRBJ2-2; TRBD1 might be the D (6 bases). CDR3 bases: TGTGCCAGCAGCTTAGCATACCGGGACAACGCCGGGGAGCTGTTTTTT. Translating gives CASSLAYRDNAGELFF.